Following are 9 T cell receptor beta chains from one sample sequenced in a study of PD-L1 blockade in urothelial cancer. The assay was immunoSEQ multiplex PCR, and TCRdb's table has in-frame clones only and misses some. The sample carries roughly 100,000 clones, over 65% recorded once. Time point reported: peripheral blood 6 weeks after treatment start. Sequencing was performed on PBMCs, taken around atezolizumab (anti-PD-L1) treatment. The receptors here all came from a man in his 70s with urothelial cancer.

The gene calls are TRBV19 and TRBJ2-3; D ambiguous. Trimming removed 9 bases at V and 5 bases at J, with 15 bases between. CDR3 length equals 13 residues. Germline V gene lookup returns CDR1 LNHDA and CDR2 SQIVND (reference sequence). This CDR3 is CASATLEIDTQYF. The CDR3 DNA is TGTGCCAGCGCAACCTTAGAAATAGATACGCAGTATTTT.

The chain recombines TRBV5-1 with TRBJ1-4; D ambiguous. V shed 5 bases and J shed 3 bases, with 14 bases lying between them. Germline values: CDR1 SGHRS, CDR2 YFSETQ. The CDR3 is made up of 15 amino acids. DNA for the CDR3: TGCGCCAGCAGACGGGAGGTTGTAGCTAATGAAAAACTGTTTTTT. This sequence encodes CASRREVVANEKLFF.

This rearrangement joins TRBV11-2 to TRBJ1-1; the D is unclear. V lost 1 base to trimming and J lost 7 bases, with 13 bases between them. Germline-derived CDR1 and CDR2 are SGHAT and FQNNGV. The length of the CDR3 is 14 residues. The CDR3 loop reads CASSLARSIGEAFF. The CDR3 region has the DNA TGTGCCAGCAGCTTAGCACGCTCTATCGGTGAAGCTTTCTTT.

The V call is TRBV7-9, the J call TRBJ2-7; 11 bases are a match to TRBD1. Germline V gene data show CDR1 as SEHNR and CDR2 as FQNEAQ (reference sequence). This CDR3 contains 14 residues. Unmatched junction bases numbered 4, after V lost 5 bases and J lost 4 bases. The CDR3 DNA follows: TGTGCCAGCAGCGCCGGGACAGGGGGTTACGAGCAGTACTTC. Translated: CASSAGTGGYEQYF.

V and J are TRBV5-6 and TRBJ2-3; possibly TRBD1 for D (5 bases). CDR3 length: 16 residues. V dropped 1 base and J dropped 0 bases, with 12 bases sitting between them. Germline lookup yields CDR1 SGHDT and CDR2 YYEEEE. CDR3 nucleotide sequence: TGTGCCAGCAGCTTGTTTGGGGCGCACAGCACAGATACGCAGTATTTT. Its protein product is CASSLFGAHSTDTQYF.

This chain connects TRBV18 to TRBJ2-7; 7 bases match TRBD1. With 6 bases clipped from V and 0 bases from J, the junction kept 8 bases outside the gene matches. The length of the CDR3 is 15 residues. The V gene's germline CDR1 is KGHSH and CDR2 LQKENI. The CDR3 coding sequence is TGTGCCAGCTCCAAAAGAGGGGGCGCCTCCTACGAGCAGTACTTC. This translates into CASSKRGGASYEQYF.

V gene TRBV5-6 combines with J gene TRBJ2-6; no clear D. Trimming cost V 4 bases and J 0 bases, with 5 bases left between them. CDR1 and CDR2 from the germline V gene are SGHDT and YYEEEE. The CDR3 length is 14 residues. The CDR3, as DNA: TGTGCCAGCAGCGCGAGCTCTGGGGCCAACGTCCTGACTTTC. Amino acid sequence: CASSASSGANVLTF.

The chain links TRBV25-1 to TRBJ1-4; D unclear. This CDR3 has 14 residues. V lost 4 bases and J 7 bases, leaving 13 bases between the germline ends. Germline values: CDR1 MGHDK, CDR2 SYGVNS. CDR3 DNA sequence: TGTGCCAGCAGTGCTTTCTCGGGTGGTGAAAAACTGTTTTTT. As protein: CASSAFSGGEKLFF.

This chain links TRBV2 with TRBJ2-3, with a tentative D call TRBD2 (7 bases). The V gene's germline CDR1 is SNHLY and CDR2 FYNNEI. V gave up 6 bases and J gave up 5 bases, with 18 bases separating them. The length of the CDR3 is 15 residues. The DNA of the CDR3 is TGTGCCAGCAGAGCTGATGGGGGGGCTAGAGATACGCAGTATTTT. This sequence encodes CASRADGGARDTQYF.